This TCR beta chain came from a study of CD8 T cells in ankylosing spondylitis. General observations from the study: Matched synovial fluid from ankylosing spondylitis patients was reported to be enriched for disease-linked clones.

With respect to this clonotype: Its target is not known. Possible read error: a much larger clone is one base away.

Quantitative barcoded 5'-RACE was used to prepare TCR beta libraries. From the 5' RACE reads, TCRdb called clonotypes with MiXCR, one entry per CDR3 protein. The repertoire holds 200,000 to 250,000 distinct CDR3 sequences, with roughly 8% as singletons. The material sequenced was blood, either unsorted or a sorted T cell fraction (not recorded which). This sequence was found in a female donor with ankylosing spondylitis or in good health (not recorded which).

The CDR3 nucleotides are TGTGCCAGCACACAAATCGGCAATGTGCAGTTCTTC. Its translation: CASTQIGNVQFF. The V and J genes are TRBV6-2 or TRBV6-3 and TRBJ2-1; D is ambiguous. In germline, CDR1 is MNHEY, CDR2 SVGEGT. There are 12 residues in the CDR3.